These 26 T cell receptor beta chains came from one sample sequenced in a study of T cell repertoires in cytomegalovirus infection. These receptors lack a known antigen. TCRdb independently ran MiXCR on the reads; one entry per CDR3 protein. The sample lists approximately 49,000 distinct CDR3 sequences, about 18% occurring once. The sequencing used CD8+ T cells from cultured PBMCs, collected from culture after CMV antigen stimulation. The receptors here all came from a human donor in good health (CMV status not recorded). Some clones in this sample may be carry-over from other donors' samples.

V and J are TRBV4-3 and TRBJ2-7, with a tentative D call TRBD2 (6 bases). The CDR3 consists of 14 residues. From germline, CDR1 is LGHNA and CDR2 YSLEER. V lost 3 bases and J lost 7, with 16 bases in between. The CDR3, as DNA: TGCGCCAGCAGCCACGGTGGGGACTCGGGAGAGCAGTACTTC. Protein sequence: CASSHGGDSGEQYF.

The rearrangement joins TRBV12-5 to TRBJ2-7; D is unresolved. The ends were cut back, 2 bases at V and 0 bases at J, with 20 bases in the middle. CDR3 length: 18 amino acids. Per the germline V gene, CDR1 is LGHNT and CDR2 is FRNRAP. The CDR3 DNA is TGTGCTAGTGGTTTGACCCTTTCCGGGTCCGTTAGCTCCTACGAGCAGTACTTC. It is translated as CASGLTLSGSVSSYEQYF. The variable domain in full, with the rest retrieved from reference TRBV12-5 and TRBJ2-7, is DARVTQTPRHKVTEMGQEVTMRCQPILGHNTVFWYRQTMMQGLELLAYFRNRAPLDDSGMPKDRFSAEMPDATLATLKIQPSEPRDSAVYFCASGLTLSGSVSSYEQYFGPGTRLTVT.

The chain has TRBV7-6 and TRBJ2-5, with D tentatively TRBD1 (6 bases). Deletions cut 2 bases from V and 4 bases from J, with 14 bases between. The CDR3 runs to 15 residues. Germline V gene lookup returns CDR1 SGHVS and CDR2 FNYEAQ. CDR3 amino acids: CASSLPGRGLETQYF. The CDR3 DNA sequence: TGTGCCAGCAGCTTACCTGGCAGGGGATTAGAGACCCAGTACTTC.

Ten or more counts support this clonotype. The chain uses TRBV7-7 and TRBJ2-2; a weak D match, TRBD2 (6 bases). V gave up 5 bases and J gave up 2 bases, with 24 bases separating them. CDR3 length: 19 residues. CDR1 SSHAT and CDR2 FNYEAQ come from the germline V gene (reference sequence). The DNA of the CDR3 is TGTGCCAGCAGCCCGTCGCCTTACCGGGGGTTGGCAAACACCGGGGAGCTGTTTTTT. This codes for CASSPSPYRGLANTGELFF.

This clonotype showed up many times. This chain connects TRBV12-3 or TRBV12-4 to TRBJ2-1; 7 bases agree with TRBD1. V shed 6 bases, J shed 9 bases, and the junction held 5 bases outside the gene matches. The CDR3 runs 12 residues. CDR3 bases: TGTGCCAGCAGACAGGGGTCGGGTGAGCAGTTCTTC. This encodes CASRQGSGEQFF.

This clonotype was detected many times. The genes are TRBV7-6 and TRBJ2-2; 14 bases map to TRBD2. Germline lookup yields CDR1 SGHVS and CDR2 FNYEAQ. CDR3 length equals 17 residues. J lost 6 bases, V lost 1 base, and 4 bases had no gene match. The DNA of the CDR3 is TGTGCCAGCAGCTTAGGGACGACTAGCGGGAGGGCCGGGGAGCTGTTTTTT. Protein sequence: CASSLGTTSGRAGELFF.

This chain joins TRBV7-3 and TRBJ2-5; 7 positions agree with TRBD1. CDR3 size: 14 residues. J gave up 4 bases and V 5 bases, and 7 bases lay outside the gene matches. Germline V gene sequence: CDR1 SGHTA, CDR2 FQGTGA. DNA for the CDR3: TGTGCCAGCAGCCCAGGGGGAATGGGAGAGACCCAGTACTTC. It is translated as CASSPGGMGETQYF.

Only a few counts were recorded for this clonotype. The chain employs TRBV7-9 and TRBJ1-5, with 9 bases lining up with TRBD1. From germline, CDR1 is SEHNR and CDR2 FQNEAQ (reference sequence). V lost 4 bases, J lost 5 bases, and 6 bases stayed unmatched. This CDR3 spans 15 amino acids. The CDR3 DNA is TGTGCCAGCAGCTCCAAGACAGGGGGGGATCAGCCCCAGCATTTT. It encodes CASSSKTGGDQPQHF.

This clonotype appeared a few times. The V and J genes are TRBV27 and TRBJ1-4; maybe TRBD1 (5 bases). The CDR3 is 16 amino acids. V was shortened by 3 bases and J by 2 bases, with 13 bases between the two germline ends. CDR1 and CDR2 from the germline V gene are MNHEY and SMNVEV (reference sequence). The CDR3 reads CASSLGPGRTNEKLFF. In DNA form, the CDR3 reads TGTGCCAGCAGTTTGGGGCCAGGGAGGACTAATGAAAAACTGTTTTTT.

V gene TRBV7-7 combines with J gene TRBJ2-1; 9 bases map to TRBD2. This CDR3 comprises 17 residues. The V gene's germline CDR1 is SSHAT and CDR2 FNYEAQ (reference sequence). With 2 bases clipped from V and 3 bases from J, the junction kept 8 bases outside the gene matches. The CDR3: CASSLSLAGANYNEQFF. CDR3 sequence (DNA): TGTGCCAGCAGCTTATCCTTAGCGGGGGCCAACTACAATGAGCAGTTCTTC. Complete variable domain (other parts from reference TRBV7-7 and TRBJ2-1): GAGVSQSPRYKVTKRGQDVTLRCDPISSHATLYWYQQALGQGPEFLTYFNYEAQPDKSGLPSDRFSAERPEGSISTLTIQRTEQRDSAMYRCASSLSLAGANYNEQFFGPGTRLTVL.

In DNA, the CDR3 is TGTGCCAGCAGCTTAAGACAGGGTCCTGATAATTCACCCCTCCACTTT. Translation: CASSLRQGPDNSPLHF. The rearrangement joins TRBV7-9 to TRBJ1-6, with 7 bases matching TRBD1. Germline assignment: CDR1 SEHNR and CDR2 FQNEAQ (reference sequence). V trimming: 2 bases; J trimming: 5 bases; junction bases outside the gene matches: 6. The CDR3 covers 16 residues.

The rearrangement joins TRBV7-2 to TRBJ2-1; 7 bases align to TRBD2. Trimming cost V 5 bases and J 6 bases; bases outside gene matches: 10. Germline V gene data show CDR1 as SGHTA and CDR2 as FQGNSA. This CDR3 is built from 15 residues. CDR3 amino acids: CASSERDWPGNEQFF. The CDR3 DNA follows: TGTGCCAGCAGCGAGCGGGACTGGCCAGGCAATGAGCAGTTCTTC.

This chain joins TRBV7-2 and TRBJ1-2, with D perhaps matching TRBD1 (6 bases). The CDR3 is 14 amino acids. V gave up 3 bases and J gave up 4 bases, with 12 bases separating them. Germline-derived CDR1 and CDR2 are SGHTA and FQGNSA. This chain's CDR3 is CASSLRDTPYGYTF. The CDR3 DNA reads TGTGCCAGCAGCTTGAGGGACACCCCCTATGGCTACACCTTC.

This clonotype has only a few counts. The V gene is TRBV6-8, the J gene TRBJ2-7, with unresolved D. From germline, CDR1 is MNHGY and CDR2 SAAAGT. This CDR3 has 14 residues. Trimming removed 5 bases at V and 2 bases at J, with 13 bases between. In DNA form, the CDR3 reads TGTGCCAGCAGTACCCGGACGGAAACCTACGAGCAGTACTTC. This encodes CASSTRTETYEQYF.

At least ten counts were recorded for this clonotype. This chain links TRBV7-9 with TRBJ2-7, with D tentatively TRBD1 or TRBD2 (6 bases each). The CDR3 is 14 amino acids. Between the trimmed V and J ends, which lost 4 bases and 2 bases, there was a span of 12 bases. CDR1 is SEHNR, CDR2 FQNEAQ, per germline (reference sequence). CDR3: CASSSKGGPYEQYF. The CDR3 coding sequence is TGTGCCAGCAGCTCTAAGGGGGGTCCCTACGAGCAGTACTTC. Based on the CDR3 plus reference TRBV7-9 and TRBJ2-7, the full variable domain is DTGVSQNPRHKITKRGQNVTFRCDPISEHNRLYWYRQTLGQGPEFLTYFQNEAQLEKSRLLSDRFSAERPKGSFSTLEIQRTEQGDSAMYLCASSSKGGPYEQYFGPGTRLTVT.

The chain employs TRBV10-3 and TRBJ2-7, with D perhaps matching TRBD1 or TRBD2 (6 bases each). Germline V gene sequence: CDR1 ENHRY, CDR2 SYGVKD. The CDR3 has 13 amino acids. The V end was cut by 7 bases, the J end by 1 base, with 11 bases between. The DNA for the CDR3 is TGTGCCATCAAACCGGGGGCTTCCTACGAGCAGTACTTC. This codes for CAIKPGASYEQYF.

This clonotype was seen repeatedly, ten times or more. The chain is built from TRBV20-1 and TRBJ2-7; 8 bases are a match to TRBD2. This CDR3 has 13 amino acids. V lost 7 bases and J lost 2; bases outside the gene matches: 7. The germline V gene has CDR1 DFQATT and CDR2 SNEGSKA (reference sequence). The CDR3: CSGLSGATYEQYF. For the CDR3, the DNA is TGCAGTGGCCTTAGCGGGGCCACCTACGAGCAGTACTTC.

The V and J genes are TRBV12-3 or TRBV12-4 and TRBJ2-5, with 7 positions matching TRBD1. The ends lost 6 bases at V and 1 base at J; junction bases unmatched: 5. The CDR3 contains 14 residues. The CDR3 DNA reads TGTGCCAGCAGCCAGACAGGGAGCCAAGAGACCCAGTACTTC. This encodes CASSQTGSQETQYF.

Many counts were recorded for this clonotype. V and J are TRBV19 and TRBJ1-5, with D tentatively TRBD1 (6 bases). In germline, CDR1 is LNHDA, CDR2 SQIVND (reference sequence). This CDR3 is 15 amino acids long. Trimming stripped 7 bases from V and 0 bases from J, with 13 bases between. The CDR3 is CASNTGTNSNQPQHF. CDR3 DNA: TGTGCCAGTAATACCGGGACAAATAGCAATCAGCCCCAGCATTTT.

This chain links TRBV27 with TRBJ2-3; 8 bases align to TRBD2. V was pared by 2 bases and J by 1 base, with 5 bases of the junction left unmatched. Looked up from germline, CDR1 is MNHEY and CDR2 is SMNVEV (reference sequence). This CDR3 comprises 16 residues. CDR3: CASSLTTSGGTDTQYF. In DNA, the CDR3 is TGTGCCAGCAGTTTAACCACTAGCGGAGGCACAGATACGCAGTATTTT.

The J gene is TRBJ2-6, the V gene TRBV7-9, with D unresolved. The V end lost 8 bases, the J end lost 2 bases, and 1 base lay between the germline ends. Germline CDR1 SEHNR, CDR2 FQNEAQ (reference sequence). This CDR3 region has 11 residues. Here the CDR3 reads CASPGANVLTF. The DNA for the CDR3 is TGTGCCAGCCCTGGGGCCAACGTCCTGACTTTC.

The rearrangement uses TRBV6-2 or TRBV6-3 and TRBJ2-1; D gene unclear. Trimming cost V 0 bases and J 2 bases, with 5 bases left between them. The V gene's germline CDR1 is MNHEY and CDR2 SVGEGT. The CDR3 has 14 residues. The CDR3 spells CASSYSGTYNEQFF. The DNA for the CDR3 is TGTGCCAGCAGTTACTCGGGGACCTACAATGAGCAGTTCTTC.

The CDR3 bases are TGTGCCAGCCTGGGGATTAACTATGGCTACACCTTC. Its translation: CASLGINYGYTF. The V gene is TRBV5-5, the J gene TRBJ1-2; no firm D call. Looked up from germline, CDR1 is SGHKS and CDR2 is YYEKEE (reference sequence). The length of the CDR3 is 12 residues. Trimming removed 7 bases from V and 1 base from J, with 8 bases in between.

CDR3 sequence: CASSSSAGGTEQYF. DNA of the CDR3: TGTGCCAGCAGCTCTAGTGCGGGGGGTACGGAGCAGTACTTC. The chain couples TRBV27 to TRBJ2-7; 8 bases are shared with TRBD2. The V segment lost 6 bases and the J segment 7 bases; nucleotides outside the gene matches: 11. The CDR3 runs to 14 residues. Germline values: CDR1 MNHEY, CDR2 SMNVEV (reference sequence).

This chain connects TRBV9 to TRBJ2-7; D ambiguous. Trimming removed 3 bases at V and 2 bases at J, with 15 bases between. This CDR3 spans 15 amino acids. Germline values: CDR1 SGDLS, CDR2 YYNGEE. CDR3 region: CASSAPHSDTYEQYF. The CDR3 DNA is TGTGCCAGCAGCGCCCCACACTCTGATACCTACGAGCAGTACTTC.

The V and J genes are TRBV4-3 and TRBJ2-7; 8 bases are a match to TRBD2. The germline V gene encodes CDR1 LGHNA and CDR2 YSLEER. The CDR3 covers 17 residues. Trimming at V came to 1 base and at J to 5 bases, leaving 13 bases not matched to a gene. The CDR3 DNA is TGCGCCAGCAGCCAAGGCGTGGCGTCATTAGCGGGAAACGAGCAGTACTTC. As protein: CASSQGVASLAGNEQYF.